Following are 10 T cell receptor beta chains from one sample sequenced in a study of neurological immune-mediated disorders. From the 5' RACE reads, TCRdb called clonotypes with MiXCR, one entry per CDR3 protein. This sample yields around 30,000 distinct CDR3 sequences, of which roughly 12% are seen a single time; approximately 7.8% belongs to the top ten. The sample consisted of PBMCs. The source is a man aged 60 to 69 in good health.

This clonotype was detected many times. This rearrangement joins TRBV27 to TRBJ2-5; D is ambiguous. Trimming took 0 bases from V and 5 from J, leaving 10 bases between them. The CDR3 extends over 14 amino acids. Germline V CDR1 and CDR2: MNHEY, SMNVEV (reference sequence). The DNA of the CDR3 is TGTGCCAGCAGTTTATCCGATATTCGGGAGACCCAGTACTTC. Translation gives CASSLSDIRETQYF.

The table lists this clonotype with many counts. The J gene is TRBJ2-3, the V gene TRBV11-2, with no clear D. This CDR3 region has 14 residues. V lost 2 bases to trimming and J lost 2 bases, with 8 bases between them. Germline CDR1 reads SGHAT; CDR2 reads FQNNGV. CDR3 protein: CASSLTDNTDTQYF. For the CDR3, the DNA is TGTGCCAGCAGCTTAACAGATAACACAGATACGCAGTATTTT.

This clonotype was counted at least ten times. The J gene is TRBJ2-5, the V gene TRBV7-9; D might be TRBD2 (6 bases). This CDR3 region has 17 residues. Trimming shortened V by 2 bases and J by 4 bases, and 20 bases separated the two germline ends. Germline V gene sequence: CDR1 SEHNR, CDR2 FQNEAQ (reference sequence). The CDR3 spells CASSLRGKIRIGETQYF. The CDR3 DNA sequence: TGTGCCAGCAGCTTACGGGGGAAAATAAGGATTGGAGAGACCCAGTACTTC.

By frequency in the sample, this clonotype is medium-sized. The gene calls are TRBV5-1 and TRBJ2-1, with 9 bases aligning to TRBD1. The CDR3 has 14 amino acids. The V gene end was trimmed by 4 bases and the J gene end by 4 bases; junction bases not matched to a gene: 3. The germline V gene has CDR1 SGHRS and CDR2 YFSETQ. The CDR3 DNA is TGCGCCAGCAGCCCGGGACAGGGTTACAATGAGCAGTTCTTC. It translates to CASSPGQGYNEQFF.

V usage is TRBV4-3 and J usage is TRBJ1-1; D might be TRBD1 (5 bases). The CDR3 is 14 amino acids. Germline V gene sequence: CDR1 LGHNA, CDR2 YSLEER. V lost 6 bases and J lost 4, with 15 bases in between. The CDR3 region is CASSQVGGTTEAFF. The CDR3 DNA sequence: TGCGCCAGCAGTCAGGTGGGGGGGACCACTGAAGCTTTCTTT.

This clonotype is classed as medium-sized. The chain employs TRBV4-2 and TRBJ1-5, with D perhaps TRBD1 (5 bases). The V end lost 0 bases, the J end lost 3 bases, and 9 bases lay between the germline ends. In germline, CDR1 is LGHNA, CDR2 YNFKEQ. This CDR3 has 15 residues. The DNA of the CDR3 is TGTGCCAGCAGCCAAGATTGGGGGTCCAATCAGCCCCAGCATTTT. Translating gives CASSQDWGSNQPQHF.

There are a few counts of this clonotype. The J gene is TRBJ1-1, the V gene TRBV21-1. TRBV21-1 is assigned pseudogene status. This CDR3 region has 16 residues. CDR3 in amino acids: CASSKSAQVMNTEAFF. In nucleotides, the CDR3 is TGTGCCAGCAGCAAAAGTGCACAGGTTATGAACACTGAAGCTTTCTTT.

By share, this clonotype ranks as medium-sized (0.01 to 0.1%). The chain combines TRBV12-3 or TRBV12-4 with TRBJ2-5; 7 nucleotides match TRBD1. This CDR3 has 18 amino acids. Trimming took 3 bases from V and 4 from J; bases not matched to a gene: 17. Here the CDR3 reads CASSFSVGQVGFRETQYF. The CDR3 DNA is TGTGCCAGCAGTTTTAGTGTTGGACAGGTCGGGTTTCGAGAGACCCAGTACTTC.

At least ten counts were recorded for this clonotype. The chain recombines TRBV10-1 with TRBJ2-5; D not certain. This CDR3 region has 15 residues. Germline assignment: CDR1 WNHNN and CDR2 SYGVQD (reference sequence). The V end lost 3 bases, the J end lost 5 bases, and 16 bases lay between the germline ends. CDR3 coding DNA: TGCGCCAGCAGTGATTCTCTTCGGTCCGGGGAGACCCAGTACTTC. This sequence encodes CASSDSLRSGETQYF.

Many counts were recorded for this clonotype. V gene TRBV5-1 combines with J gene TRBJ2-6; no clear D. The germline CDR1 and CDR2 sequences are SGHRS and YFSETQ. There are 15 residues in the CDR3. Trimming shortened V by 2 bases and J by 2 bases, and 8 bases separated the two germline ends. The CDR3 loop is CASSLSNPGANVLTF. The CDR3 DNA is TGCGCCAGCAGCTTATCCAACCCTGGGGCCAACGTCCTGACTTTC.